Listed below are T cell receptor beta chains from one sample, sequenced in a study of T cell responses to AZD1222 COVID-19 vaccine. Profiled with immunoSEQ multiplex PCR; TCRdb holds only in-frame clones, not every one. The repertoire holds about 86,000 clones, with 88% as singletons. The sample in question was peripheral blood, obtained 28 days after the second AZD1222 dose. Receptor source: an adult who received the AZD1222 COVID-19 vaccine. CDR3s include the opening cysteine and the closing phenylalanine or tryptophan. Fields, in order: D gene, CDR3 length, J gene, V gene, CDR3 protein. D genes are given only for firm matches.

d_call: TRBD1; cdr3_length: 14; j_call: TRBJ1-2; v_call: TRBV4-3; cdr3_aa: CASSHTGGGHGYTF
d_call: TRBD1; cdr3_length: 15; j_call: TRBJ1-1; v_call: TRBV2; cdr3_aa: CASRRDRGQNTEAFF
d_call: NA; cdr3_length: 15; j_call: TRBJ1-2; v_call: TRBV5-6; cdr3_aa: CASSRYTAADYGYTF
d_call: NA; cdr3_length: 15; j_call: TRBJ1-3; v_call: TRBV15; cdr3_aa: CATSSQGTSGNTIYF
d_call: TRBD1; cdr3_length: 14; j_call: TRBJ1-2; v_call: TRBV5-6; cdr3_aa: CASSPGQGYHGYTF
d_call: TRBD2; cdr3_length: 14; j_call: TRBJ2-3; v_call: TRBV10-3; cdr3_aa: CATAAGVKTDTQYF
d_call: TRBD1; cdr3_length: 15; j_call: TRBJ1-2; v_call: TRBV6-5; cdr3_aa: CASSSTGTGYRGYTF
d_call: TRBD1; cdr3_length: 14; j_call: TRBJ2-7; v_call: TRBV7-2; cdr3_aa: CASSSGQGLNEQYF
d_call: NA; cdr3_length: 14; j_call: TRBJ1-3; v_call: TRBV6-5; cdr3_aa: CASSYEVSGNTIYF
d_call: TRBD2; cdr3_length: 15; j_call: TRBJ2-1; v_call: TRBV7-8; cdr3_aa: CASSLLGAGVNEQFF
d_call: NA; cdr3_length: 15; j_call: TRBJ2-3; v_call: TRBV14; cdr3_aa: CASSQGDKSTDTQYF
d_call: TRBD1; cdr3_length: 16; j_call: TRBJ1-1; v_call: TRBV7-9; cdr3_aa: CASSLGMQGARTEAFF
d_call: NA; cdr3_length: 15; j_call: TRBJ1-6; v_call: TRBV7-8; cdr3_aa: CASTPQGITNSPLHF
d_call: NA; cdr3_length: 15; j_call: TRBJ1-6; v_call: TRBV6-6; cdr3_aa: CASSYDSSYNSPLHF
d_call: TRBD2; cdr3_length: 18; j_call: TRBJ2-2; v_call: TRBV7-6; cdr3_aa: CASSLVRLGGRNTGELFF
d_call: TRBD1; cdr3_length: 17; j_call: TRBJ1-6; v_call: TRBV4-1; cdr3_aa: CASSQASGTGGNSPLHF
d_call: NA; cdr3_length: 16; j_call: TRBJ1-1; v_call: TRBV30; cdr3_aa: CAWRVKGLLEGTEAFF
d_call: TRBD1; cdr3_length: 15; j_call: TRBJ1-1; v_call: TRBV4-1; cdr3_aa: CASSQEDRAGTEAFF
d_call: NA; cdr3_length: 15; j_call: TRBJ2-5; v_call: TRBV15; cdr3_aa: CATSRAQGKQETQYF
d_call: NA; cdr3_length: 14; j_call: TRBJ2-7; v_call: TRBV4-3; cdr3_aa: CASSPTRVGLGQYF
d_call: NA; cdr3_length: 16; j_call: TRBJ2-3; v_call: TRBV3-1/TRBV3-2; cdr3_aa: CASSQEYGIITDTQYF
d_call: NA; cdr3_length: 16; j_call: TRBJ1-3; v_call: TRBV5-1; cdr3_aa: CASSSSGQAAGNTIYF
d_call: NA; cdr3_length: 12; j_call: TRBJ1-1; v_call: TRBV18; cdr3_aa: CASSLRENEAFF
d_call: NA; cdr3_length: 16; j_call: TRBJ1-5; v_call: TRBV24-1; cdr3_aa: CATSGPGHHSNQPQHF
d_call: NA; cdr3_length: 12; j_call: TRBJ1-1; v_call: TRBV5-1; cdr3_aa: CASSGANTEAFF
d_call: NA; cdr3_length: 12; j_call: TRBJ1-2; v_call: TRBV28; cdr3_aa: CASSPTVYGYTF
d_call: TRBD2; cdr3_length: 14; j_call: TRBJ2-3; v_call: TRBV7-2; cdr3_aa: CASSTAGGFDTQYF
d_call: TRBD1; cdr3_length: 14; j_call: TRBJ1-2; v_call: TRBV19; cdr3_aa: CASSILTGEAGYTF
d_call: TRBD1; cdr3_length: 17; j_call: TRBJ1-6; v_call: TRBV25-1; cdr3_aa: CASSAIRTGPYNSPLHF
d_call: NA; cdr3_length: 15; j_call: TRBJ2-2; v_call: TRBV18; cdr3_aa: CASSPPSGYTGELFF
d_call: NA; cdr3_length: 14; j_call: TRBJ1-1; v_call: TRBV15; cdr3_aa: CATSLGARGTEAFF
d_call: NA; cdr3_length: 15; j_call: TRBJ2-7; v_call: TRBV4-2; cdr3_aa: CASSHYKGEVYEQYF
d_call: TRBD1; cdr3_length: 15; j_call: TRBJ1-2; v_call: TRBV6-6; cdr3_aa: CASSAAGQGLRGYTF
d_call: TRBD2; cdr3_length: 15; j_call: TRBJ2-1; v_call: TRBV19; cdr3_aa: CASSAGLAGLDEQFF
d_call: NA; cdr3_length: 16; j_call: TRBJ2-3; v_call: TRBV19; cdr3_aa: CASSIAPTGIADTQYF
d_call: TRBD2; cdr3_length: 18; j_call: TRBJ2-5; v_call: TRBV19; cdr3_aa: CASSTILAGGTLGETQYF
d_call: NA; cdr3_length: 13; j_call: TRBJ1-1; v_call: TRBV14; cdr3_aa: CASSQEVLLGAFF
d_call: TRBD2; cdr3_length: 19; j_call: TRBJ2-3; v_call: TRBV5-4; cdr3_aa: CASSQRQTSGSFGTDTQYF
d_call: NA; cdr3_length: 14; j_call: TRBJ1-2; v_call: TRBV6-2/TRBV6-3; cdr3_aa: CASSYSRGNYGYTF
d_call: TRBD2; cdr3_length: 16; j_call: TRBJ2-5; v_call: TRBV7-9; cdr3_aa: CASSEGTSGRVETQYF
d_call: NA; cdr3_length: 13; j_call: TRBJ1-3; v_call: TRBV29-1; cdr3_aa: CSVAWTVGNTIYF
d_call: NA; cdr3_length: 13; j_call: TRBJ1-5; v_call: TRBV30; cdr3_aa: CAWSVDSNQPQHF
d_call: NA; cdr3_length: 13; j_call: TRBJ1-1; v_call: TRBV29-1; cdr3_aa: CSVEAGRKAEAFF
d_call: NA; cdr3_length: 14; j_call: TRBJ2-3; v_call: TRBV6-2/TRBV6-3; cdr3_aa: CASSYWQRTDTQYF
d_call: NA; cdr3_length: 14; j_call: TRBJ1-4; v_call: TRBV5-1; cdr3_aa: CASSLSSTDEKLFF
d_call: NA; cdr3_length: 14; j_call: TRBJ2-2; v_call: TRBV19; cdr3_aa: CASSVGGNTGELFF
d_call: TRBD1; cdr3_length: 16; j_call: TRBJ2-2; v_call: TRBV2; cdr3_aa: CASSYRDRGGTGELFF
d_call: TRBD1; cdr3_length: 17; j_call: TRBJ1-2; v_call: TRBV14; cdr3_aa: CASSRNWDSQVNYGYTF
d_call: NA; cdr3_length: 15; j_call: TRBJ2-7; v_call: TRBV5-1; cdr3_aa: CASSLFGTDPEEQYF
d_call: NA; cdr3_length: 12; j_call: TRBJ1-4; v_call: TRBV6-5; cdr3_aa: CASSYRGGKLFF
d_call: NA; cdr3_length: 14; j_call: TRBJ1-4; v_call: TRBV27; cdr3_aa: CASSPGTDLVELFF
d_call: TRBD1; cdr3_length: 14; j_call: TRBJ1-2; v_call: TRBV7-2; cdr3_aa: CASSLAGTGGGYTF
d_call: NA; cdr3_length: 15; j_call: TRBJ1-3; v_call: TRBV5-4; cdr3_aa: CASSVQGSSGNTIYF
d_call: NA; cdr3_length: 14; j_call: TRBJ1-2; v_call: TRBV27; cdr3_aa: CASRMRRVGYGYTF
d_call: TRBD1; cdr3_length: 15; j_call: TRBJ1-6; v_call: TRBV18; cdr3_aa: CASSRDRGRDSPLHF